The table lists the clone carrying this T cell receptor beta chain with many counts. cDNA synthesis used a TRAV/TRBV-specific primer set for both chains. Amplification of TCRs used a constant-region primer and V-primer adapter for about 18 PCR cycles. One entry per CDR3 protein, called by TCRdb with MiXCR from the reads. This sample has 80,000 to 90,000 distinct CDR3 sequences, with over 15% found just once. The CDR3 consists of 14 residues. Trimming pared 1 base from V and 2 bases from J, leaving 7 bases between. Germline CDR1 SGHDT, CDR2 YYEEEE. The data stem from a study of low-dose radiotherapy and immunotherapy resistance in tumors. The overall study: Both drugs were delivered intravenously to patients (nivolumab 240 mg every two weeks and ipilimumab 1 mg/kg every six weeks).

Documented time point: before trial treatment. The receptor comes from a male donor with prostate cancer. The J gene is TRBJ1-5, the V gene TRBV5-6; the D gene is possibly TRBD1 (5 bases). This specimen was PBMCs, taken before treatment. Here the CDR3 reads CASSLLGGNQPQHF. The CDR3 nucleotides are TGTGCCAGCAGCTTGCTGGGGGGCAATCAGCCCCAGCATTTT. The full variable domain, its missing parts supplied by reference TRBV5-6 and TRBJ1-5, is DAGVTQSPTHLIKTRGQQVTLRCSPKSGHDTVSWYQQALGQGPQFIFQYYEEEERQRGNFPDRFSGHQFPNYSSELNVNALLLGDSALYLCASSLLGGNQPQHFGDGTRLSIL.